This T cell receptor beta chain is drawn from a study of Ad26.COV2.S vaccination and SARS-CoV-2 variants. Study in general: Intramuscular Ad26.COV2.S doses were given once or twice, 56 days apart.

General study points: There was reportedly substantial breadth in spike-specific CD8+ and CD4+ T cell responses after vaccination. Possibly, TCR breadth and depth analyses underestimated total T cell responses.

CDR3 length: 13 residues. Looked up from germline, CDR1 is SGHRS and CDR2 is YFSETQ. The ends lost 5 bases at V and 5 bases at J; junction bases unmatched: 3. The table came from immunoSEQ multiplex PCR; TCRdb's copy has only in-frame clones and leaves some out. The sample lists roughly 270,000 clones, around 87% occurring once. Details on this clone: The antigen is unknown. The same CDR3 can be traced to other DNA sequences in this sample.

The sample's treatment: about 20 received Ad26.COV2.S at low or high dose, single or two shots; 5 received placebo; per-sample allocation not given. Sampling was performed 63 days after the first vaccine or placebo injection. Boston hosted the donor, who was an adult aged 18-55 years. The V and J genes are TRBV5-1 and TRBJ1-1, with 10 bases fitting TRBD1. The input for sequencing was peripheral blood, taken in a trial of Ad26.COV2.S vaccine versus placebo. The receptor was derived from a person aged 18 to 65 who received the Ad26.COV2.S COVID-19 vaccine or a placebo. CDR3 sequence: CASSRTGGTEAFF. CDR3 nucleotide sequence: TGCGCCAGCAGTAGGACAGGGGGAACTGAAGCTTTCTTT.